The 10 T cell receptor beta chains listed next were all sequenced from one sample in a study of molecular identifiers for immune sequencing clone quantification. A single record per CDR3 protein comes from TCRdb applying MiXCR to the PCR reads. The sample lists approximately 500,000 distinct CDR3 sequences; about 21% were seen once. The source material was naive CD8+ T cells from blood, with Jurkat cell RNA spiked in. Documented subset: FACS-sorted CD8+CD4-CCR7+CD45RA+ naive T cells. These receptors all come from a human donor in good health. Some libraries in this study had Jurkat cell RNA spiked in.

This clonotype was seen at least ten times. This chain joins TRBV19 and TRBJ2-6; D not certain. Germline loops: CDR1 LNHDA, CDR2 SQIVND (reference sequence). CDR3 length equals 13 residues. V dropped 5 bases and J dropped 2 bases, with 4 bases sitting between them. CDR3 in DNA: TGTGCCAGTAGTGTTGCTGGGGCCAACGTCCTGACTTTC. This sequence encodes CASSVAGANVLTF.

This clonotype was counted between two and nine times. The chain is built from TRBV4-1 and TRBJ2-1, with 12 bases fitting TRBD2. Per germline, CDR1 MGHRA and CDR2 YSYEKL. The CDR3 sequence is 18 residues long. V shed 1 base, J shed 2 bases, and the junction held 6 bases outside the gene matches. CDR3 sequence reads: CASSQGGLAGWTYNEQFF. The CDR3 nucleotides read TGCGCCAGCAGCCAAGGAGGACTAGCGGGATGGACCTACAATGAGCAGTTCTTC.

The V call is TRBV13, the J call TRBJ1-5, with a tentative D call TRBD1 (5 bases). This CDR3 is 17 amino acids long. Germline CDR1 and CDR2: PRHDT and FYEKMQ (reference sequence). V was pared by 5 bases and J by 2 bases, with 19 bases between. CDR3 residues: CASSPNPRASGNQPQHF. CDR3 nucleotides: TGTGCCAGCAGCCCAAATCCCAGGGCATCGGGCAATCAGCCCCAGCATTTT.

This clonotype has only one observation. The V call is TRBV12-3 or TRBV12-4, the J call TRBJ2-2; tentatively, D is TRBD1 (6 bases). Deletions cut 6 bases from V and 4 bases from J, with 18 bases between. CDR3 length: 16 residues. CDR3 coding DNA: TGTGCCAGCAGCCCGACCGGACAGACCCTCACCGGGGAGCTGTTTTTT. Protein: CASSPTGQTLTGELFF.

This clonotype has only a few counts. The V call is TRBV4-1, the J call TRBJ2-7, with unresolved D. Germline V gene data show CDR1 as MGHRA and CDR2 as YSYEKL. The CDR3 sequence is 16 residues long. Trimming removed 1 base from V and 0 bases from J, with 13 bases in between. CDR3 nucleotide sequence: TGCGCCAGCAGCCAAGCTCTGGCCGTGACCTCCTACGAGCAGTACTTC. Encoded protein: CASSQALAVTSYEQYF.

Ten or more counts support this clonotype. The chain combines TRBV4-1 with TRBJ2-7; 10 nucleotides agree with TRBD2. The CDR3 totals 15 residues. Germline V gene sequence: CDR1 MGHRA, CDR2 YSYEKL. V was pared by 2 bases and J by 7 bases, with 8 bases of the junction left unmatched. CDR3 residues: CASSQLTSGEGEQYF. The CDR3 DNA reads as TGCGCCAGCAGCCAACTAACTAGCGGGGAGGGTGAGCAGTACTTC.

V usage is TRBV7-6 and J usage is TRBJ2-1; 9 nucleotides align to TRBD1. This CDR3 has 18 residues. The germline gives CDR1 SGHVS, CDR2 FNYEAQ. Trimming took 4 bases from V and 2 from J; bases not matched to a gene: 12. Here the CDR3 reads CASSSLPDRGSPYNEQFF. DNA for the CDR3: TGTGCCAGCAGCTCATTGCCCGACAGGGGGAGCCCCTACAATGAGCAGTTCTTC.

There are a few counts of this clonotype. This rearrangement joins TRBV4-3 to TRBJ1-6; TRBD1 is a possible D gene (6 bases). The CDR3 sequence is 19 residues long. Germline CDR1 LGHNA, CDR2 YSLEER. V was clipped by 4 bases and J by 1 base, with 20 bases between them. The CDR3 region has the DNA TGCGCCAGCAGCCGAGGGGGGGGCGGGATGCGGTCCTATAATTCACCCCTCCACTTT. This translates into CASSRGGGGMRSYNSPLHF.

A few counts support this clonotype. The chain couples TRBV20-1 to TRBJ2-7, with 7 bases lining up with TRBD1. The CDR3 extends over 16 amino acids. Trimming at V came to 1 base and at J to 6 bases, leaving 15 bases not matched to a gene. Germline V gene lookup returns CDR1 DFQATT and CDR2 SNEGSKA (reference sequence). In nucleotides, the CDR3 is TGCAGTGCTAGAGGAGAACAGGGGTATGCCCTGCTCGAGCAGTACTTC. The encoded protein is CSARGEQGYALLEQYF.

This clonotype was observed at least ten times. The rearrangement joins TRBV7-9 to TRBJ1-1, with TRBD1 identical over 7 bases. This CDR3 is built from 11 residues. Germline-derived CDR1 and CDR2 are SEHNR and FQNEAQ (reference sequence). V lost 1 base to trimming and J lost 10 bases; unmatched junction nucleotides: 0. CDR3 in amino acids: CASSLGQGAFF. In nucleotides, the CDR3 is TGTGCCAGCAGCTTAGGACAGGGAGCTTTCTTT.